This TCR beta chain emerged from a study of T cell changes during pregnancy in multiple sclerosis. The data were produced by immunoSEQ multiplex PCR, yet TCRdb's version contains in-frame clones alone and is incomplete. In the table there are 40,000 to 55,000 clones, approximately 89% of which are singletons. This clone appeared a single time. This CDR3 has 17 residues. J lost 1 base, V lost 1 base, and 8 bases had no gene match. Germline V gene lookup returns CDR1 MNHEY and CDR2 SMNVEV (reference sequence). Specimen: CD8+ T cells from peripheral blood mononuclear cells, collected in the second trimester of pregnancy. The clonotype comes from a female donor with multiple sclerosis, enrolled in a pregnancy study. The chain couples TRBV27 to TRBJ2-3, with TRBD2 identical over 7 bases. CDR3 sequence: CASSLLESLAGTDTQYF. The CDR3 DNA is TGTGCCAGCAGTTTATTGGAGAGCCTAGCGGGCACAGATACGCAGTATTTT.